The entry below gives a single T cell receptor beta chain sequence along with its context. The antigen remains unidentified. These data are taken from a study of blood T cells in healthy people across ages. Study observations and caveats: Bulk PBMC profiling left naive and antigen-experienced comparisons inconclusive. The diversity estimates, figures obtained from one million T cells, were considered underestimates.

The V and J ends lost 4 bases and 3 bases respectively, with 12 bases between them. The CDR3 is 15 residues long. CDR1 and CDR2 (germline): SGHVS, FNYEAQ. Sample-barcoded 5' priming and a J-beta primer mix drove a second PCR of roughly 6 to 12 cycles. Every sample gave at least 2.5 million paired-end reads containing CDR3. TCRdb ran MiXCR on the 5' RACE reads and lists one entry per CDR3 protein. The sample gives about 580,000 distinct CDR3 sequences, around half of which show up once; around 23% is in the top ten. The rearrangement joins TRBV7-6 to TRBJ1-4, with D maybe TRBD1 (6 bases). The source is a man older than 75 in good health. Source material: blood. This CDR3 reads CASSYNRVANEKLFF. CDR3 DNA: TGTGCCAGCAGCTACAACAGGGTTGCTAATGAAAAACTGTTTTTT.